Listed below are T cell receptor beta chains from one sample, sequenced in a study of shared clonotypes between healthy human individuals. Some clones are missing from TCRdb's copy, which holds only in-frame ones; the method was immunoSEQ multiplex PCR. The profile shows around 550,000 clones, approximately 95% of them singletons. What was sequenced was naive CD4+ T cells sorted from blood. The source of these receptors is a woman younger than 45 in good health. CDR3s include the opening cysteine and the closing phenylalanine or tryptophan. The order of the fields is CDR3 DNA, CDR3 protein, clone size, V gene, D gene, J gene. The D gene is left open where the match is weak. The size field is filled for only some rows; it gives once, few, many or a size class.

DNA: TGTGCCAGCAAGGGGACAGGGAGCGGTGGCTACACCTTC
CDR3: CASKGTGSGGYTF
size: NA
V: TRBV2
D: TRBD1
J: TRBJ1-2

DNA: TGTGCCAGCAGTATCCCCGAGAGGAACTACGAGCAGTACTTC
CDR3: CASSIPERNYEQYF
size: NA
V: TRBV28
D: NA
J: TRBJ2-7

DNA: TGTGCCAGCAGCGTAGGAGCGGGAGGGCCTCTTCTCAACGAGCAGTACTTC
CDR3: CASSVGAGGPLLNEQYF
size: once
V: TRBV9
D: TRBD2
J: TRBJ2-7

DNA: TGTGCCAGCAGCCGATGGGACAGGAGATACTACGAGCAGTACTTC
CDR3: CASSRWDRRYYEQYF
size: NA
V: TRBV7-9
D: TRBD1
J: TRBJ2-7

DNA: TGCAGCGTTGAAGTGGAGGCTACCTACGAGCAGTACTTC
CDR3: CSVEVEATYEQYF
size: NA
V: TRBV29-1
D: NA
J: TRBJ2-7

DNA: TGCGCCAGCAGCCAAGGACTAGCGGGTAACTCTGGGGCCAACGTCCTGACTTTC
CDR3: CASSQGLAGNSGANVLTF
size: NA
V: TRBV4-1
D: TRBD2
J: TRBJ2-6

DNA: TGTGCCAGCAGTGACCATCTAGCGGCGAAATACGAGCAGTACTTC
CDR3: CASSDHLAAKYEQYF
size: NA
V: TRBV27
D: TRBD2
J: TRBJ2-7

DNA: TGCGCCAGCAGTCAACCTACAGGGCTCACTGAAGCTTTCTTT
CDR3: CASSQPTGLTEAFF
size: NA
V: TRBV23-1
D: NA
J: TRBJ1-1

DNA: TGCAGCGTGAGGACAGGGCCAGAGGCCCAGTACTTC
CDR3: CSVRTGPEAQYF
size: NA
V: TRBV29-1
D: TRBD1
J: TRBJ2-5

DNA: TGTGCCATCAGTGGGGGGAGTCTCTCCTACGAGCAGTACTTC
CDR3: CAISGGSLSYEQYF
size: once
V: TRBV10-3
D: NA
J: TRBJ2-7

DNA: TGTGCCAGCAGCGTAGCCACGGGGCGCATAGGGACGTACAATGAGCAGTTCTTC
CDR3: CASSVATGRIGTYNEQFF
size: NA
V: TRBV9
D: NA
J: TRBJ2-1

DNA: TGTGCCAGCAGTGCAGATAGCAATCAGCCCCAGCATTTT
CDR3: CASSADSNQPQHF
size: once
V: TRBV2
D: NA
J: TRBJ1-5

DNA: TGTGCCAGCAGTGGGACGGGACAAAACATTCAGTACTTC
CDR3: CASSGTGQNIQYF
size: NA
V: TRBV6-1
D: NA
J: TRBJ2-4

DNA: TGCGCCAGCAGCTTGCGTGTTCGGGAGACCCAGTACTTC
CDR3: CASSLRVRETQYF
size: NA
V: TRBV5-1
D: NA
J: TRBJ2-5

DNA: TGTGCCAGCAGCCTAGGGACAGGGTGGAACACTGAAGCTTTCTTT
CDR3: CASSLGTGWNTEAFF
size: NA
V: TRBV27
D: TRBD1
J: TRBJ1-1

DNA: TGTGCCAGCAGCCAGGCACCACAGGGTGGGGTGGTCGGGGAGCTGTTTTTT
CDR3: CASSQAPQGGVVGELFF
size: NA
V: TRBV4-2
D: NA
J: TRBJ2-2

DNA: TGTGCCAGCAGTGATTGGGACACAGGGAGGGTAGAGCAGTACTTC
CDR3: CASSDWDTGRVEQYF
size: NA
V: TRBV2
D: NA
J: TRBJ2-7

DNA: TGTGCCAGCAGTTTCAGGGATCAGCCCCAGCATTTT
CDR3: CASSFRDQPQHF
size: few
V: TRBV2
D: NA
J: TRBJ1-5

DNA: TGCAGCGTTGGAGGGGGCTCTAACGAGCAGTACTTC
CDR3: CSVGGGSNEQYF
size: few
V: TRBV29-1
D: TRBD1
J: TRBJ2-7

DNA: TGTGCCAGCAGCTTATCCGGCAGGGAACCCCTCCACTTT
CDR3: CASSLSGREPLHF
size: once
V: TRBV7-9
D: NA
J: TRBJ1-6

DNA: TGTGCCAGCAGCTTCTTCCTCGGGGCCAACTACGAGCAGTACTTC
CDR3: CASSFFLGANYEQYF
size: NA
V: TRBV7-2
D: NA
J: TRBJ2-7

DNA: TGTGCCAGCAGTGTCCAACCGGGACAGTACTACGAGCAGTACTTC
CDR3: CASSVQPGQYYEQYF
size: NA
V: TRBV6-4
D: TRBD1
J: TRBJ2-7

DNA: TGCACCAGCAGCCCCAACGGAGGGACTCACTACGAGCAGTACTTC
CDR3: CTSSPNGGTHYEQYF
size: NA
V: TRBV1
D: NA
J: TRBJ2-7

DNA: TGTGCCAGCAGTCAACCCGAGGGGCTGAACACTGAAGCTTTCTTT
CDR3: CASSQPEGLNTEAFF
size: NA
V: TRBV28
D: NA
J: TRBJ1-1

DNA: TGCGCCAGCAGCGAGCGGGAGGGCCGGGATGAGCAGTTCTTC
CDR3: CASSEREGRDEQFF
size: once
V: TRBV10-1
D: TRBD2
J: TRBJ2-1

DNA: TGTGCCAGCAGGCTCATACAGGGGAACACTGAAGCTTTCTTT
CDR3: CASRLIQGNTEAFF
size: NA
V: TRBV5-4
D: NA
J: TRBJ1-1

DNA: TGCGCCAGCAGCTTGGGATCAGGGGCCTTACTAAACACTGAAGCTTTCTTT
CDR3: CASSLGSGALLNTEAFF
size: NA
V: TRBV5-1
D: NA
J: TRBJ1-1

DNA: TGTGCCAGCAGCGGACCCGGGGGACCGGTTGAGCAGTTCTTC
CDR3: CASSGPGGPVEQFF
size: NA
V: TRBV7-9
D: NA
J: TRBJ2-1